Presented here are 18 T cell receptor beta chains from one specimen sequenced in a study of OX40 agonist ivuxolimab in advanced cancers. Sequenced by immunoSEQ multiplex PCR; TCRdb stores in-frame clones only, minus some. This sample yields about 93,000 clones, of which 94% are seen a single time; over 2.5% belongs to the top ten. Material: CD4+ or CD8+ T cells sorted from blood, obtained in a trial of the OX40 agonist ivuxolimab. These receptors were obtained from an adult with an advanced solid tumor such as melanoma, head and neck, liver or kidney cancer.

The chain uses TRBV5-6 and TRBJ1-1; D gene unclear. There are 16 residues in the CDR3. The germline CDR1 and CDR2 sequences are SGHDT and YYEEEE. V gave up 1 base and J gave up 7 bases, with 20 bases separating them. The CDR3 reads CASSLQAFPWLGEAFF. The DNA for the CDR3 is TGTGCCAGCAGCTTGCAGGCCTTTCCTTGGCTGGGTGAAGCTTTCTTT.

On this clone: The same CDR3 arises from other DNA sequences in this sample as well. The chain couples TRBV19 to TRBJ1-1; D remains ambiguous. CDR1 LNHDA and CDR2 SQIVND come from the germline V gene (reference sequence). The V end was cut by 3 bases, the J end by 5 bases, with 4 bases between. The CDR3 spans 11 residues. CDR3 protein: CASSIGTEAFF. The CDR3 coding sequence is TGTGCCAGTAGTATTGGGACTGAAGCTTTCTTT.

The chain combines TRBV4-3 with TRBJ2-1, with D perhaps matching TRBD2 (5 bases). With 4 bases removed from V and 4 bases from J, the gap between germline ends came to 8 bases. Germline CDR1 LGHNA, CDR2 YSLEER. The CDR3 covers 13 residues. CDR3 bases: TGCGCCAGCAGCCCGGGAACTTACAATGAGCAGTTCTTC. Translation: CASSPGTYNEQFF.

The chain joins TRBV6-6 to TRBJ1-1, with D maybe TRBD1 (5 bases). Germline V gene sequence: CDR1 MNHNY, CDR2 SVGAGI (reference sequence). The CDR3 is 15 amino acids. V was pared by 7 bases and J by 2 bases, with 17 bases between. The CDR3: CASIQRQNLNTEAFF. CDR3 DNA sequence: TGTGCCAGCATCCAGAGACAGAACCTTAACACTGAAGCTTTCTTT.

The chain is built from TRBV28 and TRBJ1-4, with TRBD1 as a possible D gene (6 bases). The ends were cut back, 7 bases at V and 8 bases at J, with 17 bases in the middle. Germline CDR1 is MDHEN and CDR2 is SYDVKM. The CDR3 is 14 residues long. Here the CDR3 reads CASTQRGASEKLFF. The CDR3 nucleotides read TGTGCCAGCACCCAAAGGGGGGCTTCAGAAAAACTGTTTTTT.

The V and J genes are TRBV29-1 and TRBJ2-1; D is undetermined. The V end lost 3 bases, the J end lost 8 bases, and 14 bases lay between the germline ends. From germline, CDR1 is SQVTM and CDR2 ANQGSEA. The CDR3 spans 13 residues. In DNA form, the CDR3 reads TGCAGCGTTGAGCTCGGCACCTTAGATGAGCAGTTCTTC. Protein: CSVELGTLDEQFF.

The chain has TRBV30 and TRBJ2-5; possibly TRBD1 for D (6 bases). Germline values: CDR1 GTSNPN, CDR2 SVGIG (reference sequence). The CDR3 covers 13 residues. V shed 2 bases and J shed 1 base, with 8 bases lying between them. The DNA for the CDR3 is TGTGCCTGGAGTCCGGACAGCCAAGAGACCCAGTACTTC. Translated, it gives CAWSPDSQETQYF.

V gene TRBV12-5 combines with J gene TRBJ2-3, with TRBD1 matching 10 bases. This CDR3 contains 18 residues. Losses at the gene ends were 4 bases for V and 4 bases for J; bases not matched to a gene: 14. The germline V gene has CDR1 LGHNT and CDR2 FRNRAP. The CDR3 region is CASGWTGTGEEGADTQYF. For the CDR3, the DNA is TGTGCTAGTGGTTGGACCGGGACAGGGGAGGAGGGGGCAGATACGCAGTATTTT. The complete variable domain, with remaining parts taken from reference TRBV12-5 and TRBJ2-3, reads DARVTQTPRHKVTEMGQEVTMRCQPILGHNTVFWYRQTMMQGLELLAYFRNRAPLDDSGMPKDRFSAEMPDATLATLKIQPSEPRDSAVYFCASGWTGTGEEGADTQYFGPGTRLTVL.

The J gene is TRBJ1-2, the V gene TRBV20-1, with 10 bases matching TRBD1. The CDR3 is 11 amino acids. Per germline, CDR1 DFQATT and CDR2 SNEGSKA (reference sequence). V lost 6 bases to trimming and J lost 14 bases; unmatched junction nucleotides: 9. CDR3 in amino acids: CSAARQGAVTF. The CDR3 nucleotides read TGCAGTGCCGCAAGACAGGGGGCGGTTACCTTC.

This clone was found once. The chain uses TRBV6-5 and TRBJ1-3; a weak D match, TRBD1 (5 bases). Germline V gives CDR1 MNHEY, CDR2 SVGAGI. Trimming pared 8 bases from V and 0 bases from J, leaving 11 bases between. CDR3 length: 14 residues. The CDR3: CASSGRTSGNTIYF. DNA of the CDR3: TGTGCCAGCTCGGGACGGACCTCTGGAAACACCATATATTTT.

The chain has TRBV29-1 and TRBJ2-3, with a weak D call TRBD1 (5 bases). From germline, CDR1 is SQVTM and CDR2 ANQGSEA. The CDR3 is made up of 16 amino acids. V was clipped by 4 bases and J by 0 bases, with 17 bases between them. The CDR3 DNA reads TGCAGCGTTGCCGACAGCCCCGTAGCTAGCACAGATACGCAGTATTTT. This gives the protein CSVADSPVASTDTQYF.

The chain couples TRBV28 to TRBJ2-5; TRBD1 aligns across 8 bases. Germline loops: CDR1 MDHEN, CDR2 SYDVKM. The trim removed 5 bases at V and 4 bases at J, leaving 6 bases unmatched. This CDR3 is 14 amino acids long. The CDR3 DNA reads TGTGCCAGCAGTCCCGACAGGGGACGAGAGACCCAGTACTTC. This translates into CASSPDRGRETQYF.

The chain joins TRBV6-1 to TRBJ1-5; D remains unclear. V lost 4 bases, J lost 7 bases, and 17 bases lay in between. The CDR3 covers 15 residues. Germline assignment: CDR1 MNHNS and CDR2 SASEGT. In nucleotides, the CDR3 is TGTGCCAGCAGTGTTAGGGCAGACCTCGGCCAGCCCCAGCATTTT. It is translated as CASSVRADLGQPQHF.

V is TRBV27 and J is TRBJ1-1; D is possibly TRBD1 (6 bases). The CDR3 has 15 residues. The V end was cut by 5 bases, the J end by 1 base, with 14 bases between. In germline, CDR1 is MNHEY, CDR2 SMNVEV (reference sequence). CDR3 sequence reads: CASSNVRGWNTEAFF. Here the CDR3 DNA reads TGTGCCAGCAGTAACGTAAGGGGGTGGAACACTGAAGCTTTCTTT.

This clone has just one count. The chain couples TRBV6-1 to TRBJ1-2; 8 bases are a match to TRBD1. This CDR3 contains 14 residues. Trimming cost V 5 bases and J 5 bases; bases outside gene matches: 7. Germline CDR1 reads MNHNS; CDR2 reads SASEGT. The chain's CDR3 is CASSSGQDLYGYTF. The CDR3 nucleotides read TGTGCCAGCAGTTCGGGACAGGACCTTTATGGCTACACCTTC.

The table lists this clone with a few counts. The genes are TRBV12-5 and TRBJ2-7, with 7 bases aligning to TRBD2. Germline values: CDR1 LGHNT, CDR2 FRNRAP. The V and J ends lost 0 bases and 3 bases, in that order; junction bases with no gene match: 5. The CDR3 is 15 amino acids. CDR3 bases: TGTGCTAGTGGTTTGGTAGTAGGGAGGGTCTACGAGCAGTACTTC. As protein: CASGLVVGRVYEQYF.

The genes are TRBV4-1 and TRBJ1-5, with 7 nucleotides matching TRBD1. V trimming: 0 bases; J trimming: 9 bases; junction bases outside the gene matches: 11. Germline values: CDR1 MGHRA, CDR2 YSYEKL. The CDR3 is 16 amino acids. The CDR3 bases are TGCGCCAGCAGCCAAGATAGGGGGCTCTCTAATGGGCCCCAGCATTTT. It yields the protein CASSQDRGLSNGPQHF.

This chain uses TRBV27 with TRBJ2-1, with TRBD2 matching 11 bases. V gave up 7 bases and J gave up 3 bases; unmatched junction bases: 8. Germline V lookup: CDR1 MNHEY, CDR2 SMNVEV (reference sequence). There are 16 residues in the CDR3. DNA for the CDR3: TGTGCCAGCACGCCCCTTAGCGGGAGGGGCTACAATGAGCAGTTCTTC. Translating it yields CASTPLSGRGYNEQFF.